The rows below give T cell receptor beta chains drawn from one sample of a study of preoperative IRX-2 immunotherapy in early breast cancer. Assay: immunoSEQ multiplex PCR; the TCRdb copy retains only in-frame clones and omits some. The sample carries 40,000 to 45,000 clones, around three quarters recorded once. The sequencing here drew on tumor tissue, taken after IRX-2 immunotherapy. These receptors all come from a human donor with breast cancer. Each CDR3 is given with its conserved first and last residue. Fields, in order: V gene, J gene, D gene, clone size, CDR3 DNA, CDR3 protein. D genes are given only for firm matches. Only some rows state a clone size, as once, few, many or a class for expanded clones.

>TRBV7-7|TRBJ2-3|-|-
TGTGCCAGCAGCTTAGGCTTTTCGTCAGGGGGGGGCACAGATACGCAGTATTTT
CASSLGFSSGGGTDTQYF
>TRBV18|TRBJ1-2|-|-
TGTGCCAGCTCACCCAACATCAGGGATGGCTACACCTTC
CASSPNIRDGYTF
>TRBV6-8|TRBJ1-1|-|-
TGTGCCAGCAGTTACGGGGTTGCCGAGGAAGCTTTCTTT
CASSYGVAEEAFF
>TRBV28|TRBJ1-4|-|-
TGTGCCAGCAGTTTTCTCGATAACGCGGGTAATGAAAAACTGTTTTTT
CASSFLDNAGNEKLFF
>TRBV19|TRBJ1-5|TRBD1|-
TGTGCCAGTAGTATCCGGGGACAGGGGGCAAACAATCAGCCCCAGCATTTT
CASSIRGQGANNQPQHF
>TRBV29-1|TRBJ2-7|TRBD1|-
TGCAGCGTTGATGGGACAGGGTCAGAGCAGTACTTC
CSVDGTGSEQYF
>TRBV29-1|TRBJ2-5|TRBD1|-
TGCAGCGTTGAAGGTAGCCTACAGGGGGCCAGGGAGACCCAGTACTTC
CSVEGSLQGARETQYF
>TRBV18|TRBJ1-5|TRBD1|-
TGTGCCAGCTCACCGACAGGGGTTTATCAGCCCCAGCATTTT
CASSPTGVYQPQHF
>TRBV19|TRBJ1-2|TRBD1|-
TGTGCCAGTAGTATAGAACAGGGGGCCCGAGGCTACACCTTC
CASSIEQGARGYTF
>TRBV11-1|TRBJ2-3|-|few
TGTGCCAGCAGCTTTAGCGGCGACACAGATACGCAGTATTTT
CASSFSGDTDTQYF
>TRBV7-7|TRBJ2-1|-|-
TGTGCCAGCAGGAGTAATCGGGCGGCCCCCAATGAGCAGTTCTTC
CASRSNRAAPNEQFF
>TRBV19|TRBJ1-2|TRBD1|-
TGTGCCAGTACCGCCAGGACAGGGGGGCCCTATGGCTACACCTTC
CASTARTGGPYGYTF
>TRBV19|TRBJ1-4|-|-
TGTGCCAGTTCCCCGCCGGGTTATCGGGAAAAACTGTTTTTT
CASSPPGYREKLFF
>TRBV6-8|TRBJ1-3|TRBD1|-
TGTGCCATCAGTGGTGACACAGGGGGCGCAGGAAACACCATATATTTT
CAISGDTGGAGNTIYF
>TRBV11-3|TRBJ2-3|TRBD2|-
TGTGCCAGCAGCTTAGAATGGCGGGGGACAGATACGCAGTATTTT
CASSLEWRGTDTQYF
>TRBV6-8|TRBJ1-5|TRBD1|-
TGTGCCAGCAGGGACAGGGAAGTAGGTCAGCCCCAGCATTTT
CASRDREVGQPQHF
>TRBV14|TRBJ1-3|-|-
TGTGCCAGCAGCTCCCCTGTAGGCATGAGCTCTGGAAACACCATATATTTT
CASSSPVGMSSGNTIYF
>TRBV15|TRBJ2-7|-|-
TGTGCCACCAGCAGAGAGGCGGGGGCCTCCTCCTACGAGCAGTACTTC
CATSREAGASSYEQYF
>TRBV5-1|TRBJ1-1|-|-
TGCGCCAGCAGCTCCGGGACCAAGGGCACTGAAGCTTTCTTT
CASSSGTKGTEAFF
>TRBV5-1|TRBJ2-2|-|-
TGCGCCAGCAGCGCGGACAGGGAGGGCACCGGGGAGCTGTTTTTT
CASSADREGTGELFF
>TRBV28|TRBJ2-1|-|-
TGTGCCAGCCGCGCGAGCTCCTACAATGAGCAGTTCTTC
CASRASSYNEQFF
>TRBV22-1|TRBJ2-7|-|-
TGTGCCAGCAGGGCGACAGGGGCCTTGTCCTACGAGCAGTACTTC
CASRATGALSYEQYF
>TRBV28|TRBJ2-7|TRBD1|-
TGTGCCAGCAGTGCACCCGGGACAGGGACCTCCTACGAGCAGTACTTC
CASSAPGTGTSYEQYF
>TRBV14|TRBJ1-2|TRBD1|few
TGTGCCAGCAGCGGGACAGGGCCTGAGTCTGGTGGCTACACCTTC
CASSGTGPESGGYTF
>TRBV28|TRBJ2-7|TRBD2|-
TGTGCCAGCAGGAGCGGGAGTAGGGTCTACGAGCAGTACTTC
CASRSGSRVYEQYF
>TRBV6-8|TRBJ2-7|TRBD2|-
TGTGCCAGCCGCAGACTAGCGGGAGGCGAGCAGTACTTC
CASRRLAGGEQYF
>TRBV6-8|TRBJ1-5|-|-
TGTGCCATCAGGGACACAGGGCAGCCCCAGCATTTT
CAIRDTGQPQHF
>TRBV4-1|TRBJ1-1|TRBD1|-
TGCGCCAGCAGCCAAGGGCAGGGGGCGGACACTGAAGCTTTCTTT
CASSQGQGADTEAFF